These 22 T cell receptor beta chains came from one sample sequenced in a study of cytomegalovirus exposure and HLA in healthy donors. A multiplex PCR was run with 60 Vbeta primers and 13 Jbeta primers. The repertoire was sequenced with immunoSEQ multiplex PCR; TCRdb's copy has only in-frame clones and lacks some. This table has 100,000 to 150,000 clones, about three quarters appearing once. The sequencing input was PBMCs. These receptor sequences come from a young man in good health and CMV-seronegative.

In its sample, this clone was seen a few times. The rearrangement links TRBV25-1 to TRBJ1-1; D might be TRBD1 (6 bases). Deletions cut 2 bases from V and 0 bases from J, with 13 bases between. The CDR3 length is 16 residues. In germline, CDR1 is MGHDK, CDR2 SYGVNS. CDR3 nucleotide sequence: TGTGCCAGCAGTGAAGTGGGCGGGGGCATGAACACTGAAGCTTTCTTT. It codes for CASSEVGGGMNTEAFF.

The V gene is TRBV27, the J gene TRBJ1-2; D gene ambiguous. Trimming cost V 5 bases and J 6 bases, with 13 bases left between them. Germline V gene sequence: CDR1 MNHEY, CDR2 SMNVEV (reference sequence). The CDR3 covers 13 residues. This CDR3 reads CASSPLLSHGYTF. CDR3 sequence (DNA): TGTGCCAGCAGTCCCCTTCTGAGCCATGGCTACACCTTC.

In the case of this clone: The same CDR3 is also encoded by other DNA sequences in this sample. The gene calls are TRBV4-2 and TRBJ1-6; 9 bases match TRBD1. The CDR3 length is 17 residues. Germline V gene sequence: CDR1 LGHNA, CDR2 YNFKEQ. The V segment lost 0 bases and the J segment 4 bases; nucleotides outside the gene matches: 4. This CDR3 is CASSQETGGGYNSPLHF. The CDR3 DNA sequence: TGTGCCAGCAGCCAAGAGACAGGGGGTGGATATAATTCACCCCTCCACTTT.

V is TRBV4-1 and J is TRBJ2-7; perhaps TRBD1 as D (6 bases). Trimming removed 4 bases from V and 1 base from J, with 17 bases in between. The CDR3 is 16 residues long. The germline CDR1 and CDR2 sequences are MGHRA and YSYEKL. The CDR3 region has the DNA TGCGCCAGCAGCCTCCGTTCGCAGGGGCAATCCTACGAGCAGTACTTC. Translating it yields CASSLRSQGQSYEQYF.

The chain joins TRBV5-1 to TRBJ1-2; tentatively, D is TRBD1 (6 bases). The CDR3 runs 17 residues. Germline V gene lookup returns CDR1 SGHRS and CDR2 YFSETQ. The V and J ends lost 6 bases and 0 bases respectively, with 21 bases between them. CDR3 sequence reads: CASTDGTREMSNYGYTF. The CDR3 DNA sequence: TGCGCCAGCACCGATGGGACAAGGGAAATGTCTAACTATGGCTACACCTTC.

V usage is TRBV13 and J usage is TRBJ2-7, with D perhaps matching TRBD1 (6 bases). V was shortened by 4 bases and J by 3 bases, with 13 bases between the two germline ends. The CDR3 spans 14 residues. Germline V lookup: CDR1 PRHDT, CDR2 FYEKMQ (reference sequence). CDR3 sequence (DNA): TGTGCCAGCAGCTCACAGGGAGACTTCTACGAGCAGTACTTC. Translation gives CASSSQGDFYEQYF.

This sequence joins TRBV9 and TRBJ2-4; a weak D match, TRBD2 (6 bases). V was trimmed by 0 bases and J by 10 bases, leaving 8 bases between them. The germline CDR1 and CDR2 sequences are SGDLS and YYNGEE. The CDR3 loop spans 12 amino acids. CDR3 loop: CASSVAGGIQYF. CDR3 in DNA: TGTGCCAGCAGCGTAGCTGGGGGGATTCAGTACTTC.

CDR3 residues: CASSTAARLQETQYF. In DNA form, the CDR3 reads TGTGCCAGCAGCACCGCAGCCCGACTTCAAGAGACCCAGTACTTC. This chain uses TRBV7-2 with TRBJ2-5; D not resolved. CDR1 SGHTA and CDR2 FQGNSA come from the germline V gene. The CDR3 extends over 15 amino acids. V was shortened by 5 bases and J by 2 bases, with 15 bases between the two germline ends.

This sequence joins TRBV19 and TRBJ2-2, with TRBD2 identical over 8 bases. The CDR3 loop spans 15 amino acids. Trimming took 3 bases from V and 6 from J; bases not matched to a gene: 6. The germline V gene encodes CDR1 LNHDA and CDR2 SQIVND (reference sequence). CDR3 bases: TGTGCCAGTAGTATCGGGGGGGGCCCTCCCGGGGAGCTGTTTTTT. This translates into CASSIGGGPPGELFF.

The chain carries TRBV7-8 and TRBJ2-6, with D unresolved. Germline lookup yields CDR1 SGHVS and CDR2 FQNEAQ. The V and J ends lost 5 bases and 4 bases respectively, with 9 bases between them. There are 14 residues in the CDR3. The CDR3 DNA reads TGTGCCAGCAGCCGCCTAAGAGGGGCCAACGTCCTGACTTTC. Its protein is CASSRLRGANVLTF. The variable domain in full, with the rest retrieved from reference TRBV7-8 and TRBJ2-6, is GAGVSQSPRYKVAKRGQDVALRCDPISGHVSLFWYQQALGQGPEFLTYFQNEAQLDKSGLPSDRFFAERPEGSVSTLKIQRTQQEDSAVYLCASSRLRGANVLTFGAGSRLTVL.

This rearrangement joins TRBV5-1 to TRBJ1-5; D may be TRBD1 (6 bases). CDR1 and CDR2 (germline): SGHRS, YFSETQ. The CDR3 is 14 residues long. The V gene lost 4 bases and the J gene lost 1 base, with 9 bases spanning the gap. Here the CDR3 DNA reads TGCGCCAGCAGCGAAACAGGGAGCAATCAGCCCCAGCATTTT. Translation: CASSETGSNQPQHF. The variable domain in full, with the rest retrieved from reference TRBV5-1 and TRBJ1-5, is KAGVTQTPRYLIKTRGQQVTLSCSPISGHRSVSWYQQTPGQGLQFLFEYFSETQRNKGNFPGRFSGRQFSNSRSEMNVSTLELGDSALYLCASSETGSNQPQHFGDGTRLSIL.

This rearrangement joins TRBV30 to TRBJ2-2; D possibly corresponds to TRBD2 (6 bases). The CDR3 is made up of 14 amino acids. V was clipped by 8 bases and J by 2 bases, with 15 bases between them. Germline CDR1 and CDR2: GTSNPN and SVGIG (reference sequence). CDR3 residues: CAGGETVNTGELFF. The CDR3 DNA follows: TGTGCCGGAGGGGAGACAGTTAACACCGGGGAGCTGTTTTTT.

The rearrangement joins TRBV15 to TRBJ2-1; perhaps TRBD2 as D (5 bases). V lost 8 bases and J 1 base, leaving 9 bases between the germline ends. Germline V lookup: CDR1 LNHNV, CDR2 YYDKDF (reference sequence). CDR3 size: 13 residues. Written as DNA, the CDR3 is TGTGCCACCTCTAGCAAGTCCTACAATGAGCAGTTCTTC. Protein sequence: CATSSKSYNEQFF.

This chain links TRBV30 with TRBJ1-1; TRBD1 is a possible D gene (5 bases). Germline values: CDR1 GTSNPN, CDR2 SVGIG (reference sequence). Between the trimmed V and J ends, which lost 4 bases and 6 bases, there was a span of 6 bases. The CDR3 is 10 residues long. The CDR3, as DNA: TGTGCCTGGACGGGGGCTGAAGCTTTCTTT. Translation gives CAWTGAEAFF.

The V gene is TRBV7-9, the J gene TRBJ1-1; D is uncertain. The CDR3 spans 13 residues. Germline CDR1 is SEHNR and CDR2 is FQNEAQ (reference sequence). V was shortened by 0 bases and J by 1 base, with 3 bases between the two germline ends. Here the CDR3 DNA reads TGTGCCAGCAGCTTAGCCGGGAACACTGAAGCTTTCTTT. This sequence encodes CASSLAGNTEAFF.

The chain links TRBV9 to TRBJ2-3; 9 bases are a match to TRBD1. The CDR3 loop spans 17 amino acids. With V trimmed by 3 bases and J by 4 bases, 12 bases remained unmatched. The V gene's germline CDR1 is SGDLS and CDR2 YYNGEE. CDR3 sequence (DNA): TGTGCCAGCAGCGCTCACTCACAGGGGGCGCTTGCAGATACGCAGTATTTT. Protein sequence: CASSAHSQGALADTQYF.

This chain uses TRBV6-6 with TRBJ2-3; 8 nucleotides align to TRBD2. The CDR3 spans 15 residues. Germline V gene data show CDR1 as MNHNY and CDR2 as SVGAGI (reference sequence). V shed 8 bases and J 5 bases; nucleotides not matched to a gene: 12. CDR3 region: CASGSGLGLRDTQYF. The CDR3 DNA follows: TGTGCCAGCGGATCGGGACTAGGCCTACGAGATACGCAGTATTTT.

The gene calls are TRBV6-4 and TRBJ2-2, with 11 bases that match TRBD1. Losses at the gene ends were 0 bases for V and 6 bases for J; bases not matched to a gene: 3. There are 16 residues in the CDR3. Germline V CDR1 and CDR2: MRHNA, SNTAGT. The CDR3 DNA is TGTGCCAGCAGTGACTCTGGACAGGGGGCCTCCGGGGAGCTGTTTTTT. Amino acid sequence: CASSDSGQGASGELFF.

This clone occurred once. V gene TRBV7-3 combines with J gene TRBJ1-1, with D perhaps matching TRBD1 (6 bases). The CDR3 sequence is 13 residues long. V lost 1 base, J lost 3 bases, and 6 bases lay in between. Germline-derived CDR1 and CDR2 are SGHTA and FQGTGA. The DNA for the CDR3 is TGTGCCAGCAGCTTAAACAGGGACACTGAAGCTTTCTTT. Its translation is CASSLNRDTEAFF. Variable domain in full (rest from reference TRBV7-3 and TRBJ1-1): GAGVSQTPSNKVTEKGKYVELRCDPISGHTALYWYRQSLGQGPEFLIYFQGTGAADDSGLPNDRFFAVRPEGSVSTLKIQRTERGDSAVYLCASSLNRDTEAFFGQGTRLTVV.

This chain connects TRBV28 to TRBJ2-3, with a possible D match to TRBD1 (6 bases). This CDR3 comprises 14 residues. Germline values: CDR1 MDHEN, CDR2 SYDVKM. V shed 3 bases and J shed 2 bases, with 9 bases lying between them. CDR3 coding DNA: TGTGCCAGCAGTTTGGCAGGGGTCACAGATACGCAGTATTTT. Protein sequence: CASSLAGVTDTQYF.

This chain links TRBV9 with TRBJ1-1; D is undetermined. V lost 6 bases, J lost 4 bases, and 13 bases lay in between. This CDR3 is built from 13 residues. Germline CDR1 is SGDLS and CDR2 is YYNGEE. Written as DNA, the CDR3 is TGTGCCAGCACTGATCTGTACAGCACTGAAGCTTTCTTT. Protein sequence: CASTDLYSTEAFF.

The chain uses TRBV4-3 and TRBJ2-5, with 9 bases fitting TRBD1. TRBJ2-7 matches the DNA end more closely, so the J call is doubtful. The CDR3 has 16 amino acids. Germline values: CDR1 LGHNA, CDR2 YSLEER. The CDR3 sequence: CASSQEFGTGLVEQYF. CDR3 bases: TGCGCCAGCAGCCAAGAATTCGGGACAGGGCTGGTCGAGCAGTACTTC.